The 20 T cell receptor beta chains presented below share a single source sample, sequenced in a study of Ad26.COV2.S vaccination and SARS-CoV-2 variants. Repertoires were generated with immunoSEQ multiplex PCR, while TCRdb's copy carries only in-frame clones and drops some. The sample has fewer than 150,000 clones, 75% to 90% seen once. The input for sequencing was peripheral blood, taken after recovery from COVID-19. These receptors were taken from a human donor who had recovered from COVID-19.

CDR3 residues: CASSYQLTGELFF. CDR3 in DNA: TGTGCCAGCAGCTACCAGTTAACCGGGGAGCTGTTTTTT. The chain has TRBV11-2 and TRBJ2-2; D ambiguous. The CDR3 is 13 amino acids. Trimming cost V 4 bases and J 5 bases, with 8 bases left between them. Per germline, CDR1 SGHAT and CDR2 FQNNGV. The full variable domain, completed using reference TRBV11-2 and TRBJ2-2, is EAGVAQSPRYKIIEKRQSVAFWCNPISGHATLYWYQQILGQGPKLLIQFQNNGVVDDSQLPKDRFSAERLKGVDSTLKIQPAKLEDSAVYLCASSYQLTGELFFGEGSRLTVL.

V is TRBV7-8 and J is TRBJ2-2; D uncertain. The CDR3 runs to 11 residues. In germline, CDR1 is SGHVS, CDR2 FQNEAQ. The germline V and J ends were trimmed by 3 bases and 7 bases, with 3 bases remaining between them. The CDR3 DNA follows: TGTGCCAGCAGCTTTTACGGGGAGCTGTTTTTT. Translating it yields CASSFYGELFF.

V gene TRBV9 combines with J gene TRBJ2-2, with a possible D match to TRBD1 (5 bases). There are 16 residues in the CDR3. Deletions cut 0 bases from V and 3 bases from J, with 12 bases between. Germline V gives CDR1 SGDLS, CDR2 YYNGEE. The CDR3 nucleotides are TGTGCCAGCAGCGTAGACGGAGACAGCTACACCGGGGAGCTGTTTTTT. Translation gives CASSVDGDSYTGELFF.

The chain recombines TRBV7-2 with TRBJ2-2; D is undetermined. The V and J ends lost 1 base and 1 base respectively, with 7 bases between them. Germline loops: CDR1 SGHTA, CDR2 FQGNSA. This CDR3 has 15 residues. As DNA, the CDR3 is TGTGCCAGCAGCTTAGGATCTAGGAACACCGGGGAGCTGTTTTTT. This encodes CASSLGSRNTGELFF.

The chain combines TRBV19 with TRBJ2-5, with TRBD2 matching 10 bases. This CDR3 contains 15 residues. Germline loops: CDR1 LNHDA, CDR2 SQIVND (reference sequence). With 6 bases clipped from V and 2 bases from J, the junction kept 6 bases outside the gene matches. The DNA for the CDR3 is TGTGCCAGTAGCCCTCTAGCGGGGGAGCAAGAGACCCAGTACTTC. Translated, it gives CASSPLAGEQETQYF.

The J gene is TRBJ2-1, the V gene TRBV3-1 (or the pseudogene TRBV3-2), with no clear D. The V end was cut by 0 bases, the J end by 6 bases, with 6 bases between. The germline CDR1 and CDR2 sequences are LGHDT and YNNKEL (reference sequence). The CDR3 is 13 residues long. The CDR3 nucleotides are TGTGCCAGCAGCCAAGATCGCCTCAATGAGCAGTTCTTC. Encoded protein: CASSQDRLNEQFF.

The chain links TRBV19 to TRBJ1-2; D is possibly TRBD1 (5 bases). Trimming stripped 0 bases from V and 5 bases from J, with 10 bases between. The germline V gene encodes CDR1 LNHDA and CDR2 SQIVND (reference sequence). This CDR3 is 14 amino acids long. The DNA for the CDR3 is TGTGCCAGTAGTATAGAGAGGGACTTATATGGCTACACCTTC. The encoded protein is CASSIERDLYGYTF.

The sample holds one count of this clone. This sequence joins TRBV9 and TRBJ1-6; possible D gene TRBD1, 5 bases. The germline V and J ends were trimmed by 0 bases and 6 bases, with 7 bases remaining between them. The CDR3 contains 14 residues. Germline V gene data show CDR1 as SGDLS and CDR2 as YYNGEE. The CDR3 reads CASSVAGSNSPLHF. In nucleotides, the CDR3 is TGTGCCAGCAGCGTAGCAGGGAGTAATTCACCCCTCCACTTT.

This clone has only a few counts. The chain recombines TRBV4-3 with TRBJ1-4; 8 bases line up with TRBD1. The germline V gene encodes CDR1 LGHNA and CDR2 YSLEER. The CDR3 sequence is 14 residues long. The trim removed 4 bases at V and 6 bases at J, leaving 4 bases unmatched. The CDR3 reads CASSRDRSDEKLFF. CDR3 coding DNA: TGCGCCAGCAGCCGGGACAGGTCGGATGAAAAACTGTTTTTT.

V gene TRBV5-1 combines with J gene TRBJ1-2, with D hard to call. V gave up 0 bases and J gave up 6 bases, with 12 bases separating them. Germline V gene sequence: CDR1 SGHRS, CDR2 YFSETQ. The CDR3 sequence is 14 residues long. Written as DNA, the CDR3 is TGCGCCAGCAGCTTGGCCAGCCTTACCGATGGCTACACCTTC. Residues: CASSLASLTDGYTF. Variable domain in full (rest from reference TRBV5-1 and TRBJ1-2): KAGVTQTPRYLIKTRGQQVTLSCSPISGHRSVSWYQQTPGQGLQFLFEYFSETQRNKGNFPGRFSGRQFSNSRSEMNVSTLELGDSALYLCASSLASLTDGYTFGSGTRLTVV.

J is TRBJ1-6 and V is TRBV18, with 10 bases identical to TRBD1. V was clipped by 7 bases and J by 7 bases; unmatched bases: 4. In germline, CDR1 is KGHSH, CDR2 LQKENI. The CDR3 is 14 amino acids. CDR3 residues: CASCRDRGNSPLHF. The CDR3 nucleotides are TGTGCCAGCTGTCGGGACAGGGGAAATTCACCCCTCCACTTT.

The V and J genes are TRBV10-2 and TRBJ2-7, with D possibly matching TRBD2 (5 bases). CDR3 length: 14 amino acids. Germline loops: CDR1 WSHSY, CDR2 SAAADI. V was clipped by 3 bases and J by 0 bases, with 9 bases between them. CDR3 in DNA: TGCGCCAGCAGTGATCGAGCGGACTCCTACGAGCAGTACTTC. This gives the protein CASSDRADSYEQYF.

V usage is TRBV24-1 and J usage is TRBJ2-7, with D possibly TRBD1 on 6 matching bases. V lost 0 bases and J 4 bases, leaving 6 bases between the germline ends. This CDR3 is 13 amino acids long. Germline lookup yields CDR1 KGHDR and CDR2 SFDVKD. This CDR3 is CATSDLQGYEQYF. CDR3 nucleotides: TGTGCCACCAGTGATTTGCAGGGGTACGAGCAGTACTTC.

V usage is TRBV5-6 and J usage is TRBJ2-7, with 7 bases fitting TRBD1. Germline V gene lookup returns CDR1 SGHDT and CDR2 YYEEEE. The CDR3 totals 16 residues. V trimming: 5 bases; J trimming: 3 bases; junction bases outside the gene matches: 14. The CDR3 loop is CASSTARDRLFYEQYF. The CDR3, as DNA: TGTGCCAGCAGTACAGCCCGGGACAGATTGTTCTACGAGCAGTACTTC.

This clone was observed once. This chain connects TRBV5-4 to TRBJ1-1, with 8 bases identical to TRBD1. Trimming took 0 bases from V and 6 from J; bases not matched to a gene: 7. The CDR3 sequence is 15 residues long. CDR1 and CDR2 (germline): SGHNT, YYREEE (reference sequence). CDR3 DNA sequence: TGTGCCAGCAGCTTGGCAACGGGACAGGACTCTGAAGCTTTCTTT. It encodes CASSLATGQDSEAFF.

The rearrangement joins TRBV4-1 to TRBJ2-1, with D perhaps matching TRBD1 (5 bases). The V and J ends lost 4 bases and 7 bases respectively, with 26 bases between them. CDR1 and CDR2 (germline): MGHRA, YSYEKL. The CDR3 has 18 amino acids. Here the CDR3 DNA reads TGCGCCAGCAGCCCCATCACAGGACCGAAATGGAGACTTAATGAGCAGTTCTTC. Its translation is CASSPITGPKWRLNEQFF.

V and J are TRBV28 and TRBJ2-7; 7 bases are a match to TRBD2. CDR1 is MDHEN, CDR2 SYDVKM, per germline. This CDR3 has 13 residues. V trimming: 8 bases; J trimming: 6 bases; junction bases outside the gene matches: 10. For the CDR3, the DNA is TGTGCCAGCGGCGTGGGATGGGAGGGCGAGCAGTACTTC. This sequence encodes CASGVGWEGEQYF.

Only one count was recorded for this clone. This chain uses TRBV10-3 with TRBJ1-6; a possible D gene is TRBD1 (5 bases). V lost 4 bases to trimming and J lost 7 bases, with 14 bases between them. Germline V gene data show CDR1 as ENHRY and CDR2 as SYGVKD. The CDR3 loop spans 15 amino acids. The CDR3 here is CAISVGTAGNSPLHF. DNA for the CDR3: TGTGCCATCAGTGTAGGGACGGCGGGGAATTCACCCCTCCACTTT.

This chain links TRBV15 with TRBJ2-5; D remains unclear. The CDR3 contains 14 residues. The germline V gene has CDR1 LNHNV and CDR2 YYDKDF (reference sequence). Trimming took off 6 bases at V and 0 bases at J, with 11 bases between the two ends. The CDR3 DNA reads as TGTGCCACCAGGCCGGACCGGAACCAAGAGACCCAGTACTTC. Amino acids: CATRPDRNQETQYF.

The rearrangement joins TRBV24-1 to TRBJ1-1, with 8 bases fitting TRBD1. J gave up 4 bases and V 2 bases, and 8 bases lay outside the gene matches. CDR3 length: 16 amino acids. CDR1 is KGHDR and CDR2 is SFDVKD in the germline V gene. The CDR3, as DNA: TGTGCCACCAGTGATTCCCAGGGGGCGGGTGGCACTGAAGCTTTCTTT. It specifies CATSDSQGAGGTEAFF.